A selection of T cell receptor beta chains follows, all from one sample in a study of T cell repertoires in cytomegalovirus infection. TCRdb reprocessed the reads with MiXCR, giving one entry per CDR3 protein. The sample lists about 200,000 distinct CDR3 sequences; roughly 9% were seen once. What was sequenced was PBMCs. These receptors were taken from a human donor in good health (CMV status not recorded). Some clones in this sample may be carry-over from other donors' samples. Each CDR3 is given without its conserved first and last residue.

v_call cdr3_aa
TRBV28 ASSLPGTGPNEQY
TRBV7-6 ASSSIAGVPGELF
TRBV7-2 ASSGGSRLDNEQY
TRBV7-2 ASSYWKDQPQH
TRBV6-5 ASRQLAGEGNEQF
TRBV12-3/TRBV12-4 ASSRTSGDSFKF
TRBV24-1 ATSSPGQGDNEQF
TRBV7-2 ASSLAPGAHTDTQY
TRBV6-1 ASSDSYSNQPQH
TRBV24-1 ATSDINTGELF
TRBV7-9 ASSNSGQMSQETQY
TRBV10-2 ASRQGTPNTGELF
TRBV20-1 SARANLPQVGYT
TRBV29-1 SVGDQY
TRBV10-3 AIQVDTNTEAF
TRBV7-9 ASSLVGGYEQY
TRBV7-2 ASSQTPYEQY
TRBV18 ASSPQRGYQETQY
TRBV28 ATQGGDQPQH
TRBV6-5 ASSYTSGFSTDTQY
TRBV4-1 ASSQESAGEDTQY
TRBV6-2/TRBV6-3 ASRPEAAPGTTPDS
TRBV28 ASSFRGHGQPQH
TRBV25-1 ASRLRTDTEAF
TRBV5-6 ASSTGLGNTIY
TRBV28 ASSSGQGDNSPLH
TRBV20-1 SARDHGQGATGELF
TRBV29-1 SVVRDKGNTEAF
TRBV6-6 ASSPGRVAGGQNEQF
TRBV6-2/TRBV6-3 ASILGSSYNEQF
TRBV7-9 ASSSTGKAF
TRBV7-8 ASSFVPEIQDTQY
TRBV4-3 ASSQDSQGPYEQY
TRBV29-1 SVVTPPETQY
TRBV12-3/TRBV12-4 ASSSGGVETGELF
TRBV7-2 ASRAGQYNSPLH
TRBV28 ASSLSAPRLGLGAF
TRBV28 ASRSANTEAF
TRBV12-3/TRBV12-4 ASSLRDRRNYGYT
TRBV6-1 ASSEGQGPTDTQY
TRBV19 ASSTGNQETQY
TRBV7-9 ASRTDSDGPNYGYT
TRBV5-5 ASSLSPRNQPQH
TRBV24-1 ATSGSLTTGAHQETQY
TRBV6-1 ASSEALAGGANTGELF
TRBV27 ASSFSTAAYNSPLH
TRBV6-2/TRBV6-3 ASRTGLYEQY
TRBV7-2 ASSLGWGAGINEQF